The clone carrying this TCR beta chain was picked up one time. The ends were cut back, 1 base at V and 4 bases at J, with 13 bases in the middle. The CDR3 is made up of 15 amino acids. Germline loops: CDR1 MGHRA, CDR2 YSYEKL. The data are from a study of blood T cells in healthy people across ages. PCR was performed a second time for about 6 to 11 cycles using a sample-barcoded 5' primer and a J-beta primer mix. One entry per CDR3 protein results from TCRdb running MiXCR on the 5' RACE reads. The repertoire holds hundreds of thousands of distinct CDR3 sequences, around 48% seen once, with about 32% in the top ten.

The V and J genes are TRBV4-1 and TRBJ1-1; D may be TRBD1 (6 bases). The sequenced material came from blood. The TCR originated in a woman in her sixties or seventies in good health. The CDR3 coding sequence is TGCGCCAGCAGCCAAGCTAGCCCCAGGGGCACTGAAGCTTTCTTT. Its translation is CASSQASPRGTEAFF.